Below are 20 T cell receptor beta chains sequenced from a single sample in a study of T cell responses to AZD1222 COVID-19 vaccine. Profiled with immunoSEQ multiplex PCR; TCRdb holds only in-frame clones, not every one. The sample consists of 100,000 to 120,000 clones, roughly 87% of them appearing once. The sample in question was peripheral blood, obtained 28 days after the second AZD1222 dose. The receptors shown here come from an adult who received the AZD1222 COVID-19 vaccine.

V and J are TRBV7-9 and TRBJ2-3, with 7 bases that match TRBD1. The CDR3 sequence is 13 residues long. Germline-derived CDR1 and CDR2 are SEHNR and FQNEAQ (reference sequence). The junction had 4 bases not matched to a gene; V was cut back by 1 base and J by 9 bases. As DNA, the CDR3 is TGTGCCAGCAGCTTAGACAGGGGCGCAACGCAGTATTTT. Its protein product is CASSLDRGATQYF.

In DNA, the CDR3 is TGTGCCAGTAGTAATACAGGGGGAATCTCTTACGAGCAGTACTTC. It translates to CASSNTGGISYEQYF. This chain joins TRBV19 and TRBJ2-7; 8 bases map to TRBD1. This CDR3 spans 15 amino acids. Per the germline V gene, CDR1 is LNHDA and CDR2 is SQIVND (reference sequence). The ends lost 4 bases at V and 4 bases at J; junction bases unmatched: 9. Based on the CDR3 plus reference TRBV19 and TRBJ2-7, the full variable domain is DGGITQSPKYLFRKEGQNVTLSCEQNLNHDAMYWYRQDPGQGLRLIYYSQIVNDFQKGDIAEGYSVSREKKESFPLTVTSAQKNPTAFYLCASSNTGGISYEQYFGPGTRLTVT.

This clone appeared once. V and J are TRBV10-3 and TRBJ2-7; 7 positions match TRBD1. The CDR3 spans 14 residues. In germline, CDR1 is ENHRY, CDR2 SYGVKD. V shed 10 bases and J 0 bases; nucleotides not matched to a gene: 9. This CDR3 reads CASQTGQASYEQYF. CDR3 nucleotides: TGTGCCAGCCAAACCGGACAGGCCTCCTACGAGCAGTACTTC.

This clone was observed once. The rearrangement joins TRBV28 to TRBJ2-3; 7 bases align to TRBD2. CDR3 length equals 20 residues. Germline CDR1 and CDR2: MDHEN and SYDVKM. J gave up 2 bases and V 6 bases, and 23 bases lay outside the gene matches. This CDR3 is CASRVSGLGRKGGYTDTQYF. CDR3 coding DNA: TGTGCCAGCAGAGTTTCCGGACTAGGAAGGAAGGGTGGATACACAGATACGCAGTATTTT.

CDR3 protein: CASIGGAGEKLFF. The DNA of the CDR3 is TGTGCCAGCATAGGAGGCGCCGGTGAAAAACTGTTTTTT. This chain connects TRBV28 to TRBJ1-4, with D hard to call. Germline V gene data show CDR1 as MDHEN and CDR2 as SYDVKM. Between the trimmed V and J ends, which lost 7 bases and 7 bases, there was a span of 13 bases. The CDR3 covers 13 residues.

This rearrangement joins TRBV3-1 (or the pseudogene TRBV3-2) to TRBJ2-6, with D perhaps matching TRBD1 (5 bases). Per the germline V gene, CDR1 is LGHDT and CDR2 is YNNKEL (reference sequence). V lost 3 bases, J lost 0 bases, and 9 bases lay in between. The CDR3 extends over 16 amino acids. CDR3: CASSHDSSSGANVLTF. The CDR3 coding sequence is TGTGCCAGCAGCCACGACAGTAGCTCTGGGGCCAACGTCCTGACTTTC.

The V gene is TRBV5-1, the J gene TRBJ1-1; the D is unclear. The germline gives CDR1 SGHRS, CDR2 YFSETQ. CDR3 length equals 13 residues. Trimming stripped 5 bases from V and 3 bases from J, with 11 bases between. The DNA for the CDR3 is TGCGCCAGCAGGTCAACTCCGGACACTGAAGCTTTCTTT. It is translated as CASRSTPDTEAFF. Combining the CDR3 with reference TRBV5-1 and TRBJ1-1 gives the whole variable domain KAGVTQTPRYLIKTRGQQVTLSCSPISGHRSVSWYQQTPGQGLQFLFEYFSETQRNKGNFPGRFSGRQFSNSRSEMNVSTLELGDSALYLCASRSTPDTEAFFGQGTRLTVV.

For the CDR3, the DNA is TGTGCCAGCAGCCAAGATCTCCCCGGGGTGAGGACCGGGGAGCTGTTTTTT. Its protein product is CASSQDLPGVRTGELFF. The chain combines TRBV14 with TRBJ2-2; D is possibly TRBD2 (5 bases). Per the germline V gene, CDR1 is SGHDN and CDR2 is FVKESK. The germline V and J ends were trimmed by 0 bases and 5 bases, with 16 bases remaining between them. The CDR3 is 17 residues long.

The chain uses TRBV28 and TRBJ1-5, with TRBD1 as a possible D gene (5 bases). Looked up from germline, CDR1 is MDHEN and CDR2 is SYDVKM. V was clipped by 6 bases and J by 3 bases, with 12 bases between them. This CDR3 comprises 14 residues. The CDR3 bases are TGTGCCAGCAGCTACACAGGTTACAATCAGCCCCAGCATTTT. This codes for CASSYTGYNQPQHF.

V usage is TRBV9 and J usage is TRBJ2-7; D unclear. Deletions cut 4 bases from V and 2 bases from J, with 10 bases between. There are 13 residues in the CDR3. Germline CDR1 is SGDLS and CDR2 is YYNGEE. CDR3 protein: CASSSYRAYEQYF. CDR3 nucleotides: TGTGCCAGCAGCTCCTACCGGGCCTACGAGCAGTACTTC.

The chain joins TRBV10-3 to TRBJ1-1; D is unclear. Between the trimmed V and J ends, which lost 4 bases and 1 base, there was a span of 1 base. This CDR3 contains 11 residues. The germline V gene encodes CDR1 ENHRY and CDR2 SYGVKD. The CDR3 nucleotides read TGTGCCATCAGTGCGAACACTGAAGCTTTCTTT. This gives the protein CAISANTEAFF.

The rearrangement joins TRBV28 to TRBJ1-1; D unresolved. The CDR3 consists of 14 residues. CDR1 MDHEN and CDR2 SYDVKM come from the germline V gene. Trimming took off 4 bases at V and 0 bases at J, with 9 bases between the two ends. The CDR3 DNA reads TGTGCCAGCAGTTCGGACGGAATGAACACTGAAGCTTTCTTT. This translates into CASSSDGMNTEAFF.

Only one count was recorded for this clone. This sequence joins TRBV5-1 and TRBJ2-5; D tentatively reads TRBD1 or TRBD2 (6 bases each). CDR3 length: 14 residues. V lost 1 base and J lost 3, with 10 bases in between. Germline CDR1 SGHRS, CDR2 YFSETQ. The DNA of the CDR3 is TGCGCCAGCAGCTTGAAGGGGGGCGAAGAGACCCAGTACTTC. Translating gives CASSLKGGEETQYF.

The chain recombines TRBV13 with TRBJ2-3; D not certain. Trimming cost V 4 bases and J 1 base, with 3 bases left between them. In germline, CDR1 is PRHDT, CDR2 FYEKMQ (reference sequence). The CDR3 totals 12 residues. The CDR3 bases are TGTGCCAGCAGCTCAGGCACAGATACGCAGTATTTT. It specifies CASSSGTDTQYF.

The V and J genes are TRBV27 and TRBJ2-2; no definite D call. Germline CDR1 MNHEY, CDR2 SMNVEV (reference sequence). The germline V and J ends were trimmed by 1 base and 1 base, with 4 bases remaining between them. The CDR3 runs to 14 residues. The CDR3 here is CASSLFRNTGELFF. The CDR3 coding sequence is TGTGCCAGCAGTTTATTCCGGAACACCGGGGAGCTGTTTTTT.

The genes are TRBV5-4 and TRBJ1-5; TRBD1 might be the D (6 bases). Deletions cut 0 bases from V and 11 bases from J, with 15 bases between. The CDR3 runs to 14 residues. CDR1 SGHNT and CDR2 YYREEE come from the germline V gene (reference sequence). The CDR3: CASSLAGVEGAQHF. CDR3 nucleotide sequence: TGTGCCAGCAGCTTGGCCGGAGTGGAGGGGGCCCAGCATTTT. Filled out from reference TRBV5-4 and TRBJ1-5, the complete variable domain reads ETGVTQSPTHLIKTRGQQVTLRCSSQSGHNTVSWYQQALGQGPQFIFQYYREEENGRGNFPPRFSGLQFPNYSSELNVNALELDDSALYLCASSLAGVEGAQHFGDGTRLSIL.

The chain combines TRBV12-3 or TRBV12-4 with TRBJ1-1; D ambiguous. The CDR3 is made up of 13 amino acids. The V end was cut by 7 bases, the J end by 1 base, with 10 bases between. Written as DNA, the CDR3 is TGTGCCAGCACCCTGTTGGGGAACACTGAAGCTTTCTTT. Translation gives CASTLLGNTEAFF.

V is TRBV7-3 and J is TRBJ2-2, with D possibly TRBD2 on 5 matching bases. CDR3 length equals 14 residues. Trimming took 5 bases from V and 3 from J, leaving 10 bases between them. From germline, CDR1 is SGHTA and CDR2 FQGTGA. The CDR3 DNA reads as TGTGCCAGCAGCCTCGTGGGAGACACCGGGGAGCTGTTTTTT. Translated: CASSLVGDTGELFF.

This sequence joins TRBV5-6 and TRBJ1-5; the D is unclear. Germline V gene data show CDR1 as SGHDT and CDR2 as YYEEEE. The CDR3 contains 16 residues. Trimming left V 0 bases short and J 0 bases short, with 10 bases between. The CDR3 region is CASSLGPFASNQPQHF. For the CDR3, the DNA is TGTGCCAGCAGCTTGGGACCATTCGCTAGCAATCAGCCCCAGCATTTT.

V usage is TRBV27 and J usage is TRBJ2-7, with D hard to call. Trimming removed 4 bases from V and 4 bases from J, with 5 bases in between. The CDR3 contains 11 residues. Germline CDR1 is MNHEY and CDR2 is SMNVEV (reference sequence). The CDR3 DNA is TGTGCCAGCAGTTCCCTTTACGAGCAGTACTTC. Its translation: CASSSLYEQYF.